What follows are 25 T cell receptor beta chains derived from one specimen sequenced in a study of T cells after yellow fever vaccination. Using its own MiXCR run on the 5' RACE reads, TCRdb lists one record per CDR3 protein. The sample consists of 620,000 or so distinct CDR3 sequences, 9% to 15% of them appearing once. The starting material was PBMCs, obtained on the day of the yellow fever booster vaccination. These receptors came from a man between 25 and 39 years old who received the YFV17D yellow fever vaccine.

The V and J genes are TRBV7-2 and TRBJ2-3; TRBD2 aligns across 11 bases. This CDR3 spans 16 amino acids. Germline values: CDR1 SGHTA, CDR2 FQGNSA. V shed 5 bases, J shed 2 bases, and the junction held 6 bases outside the gene matches. The DNA of the CDR3 is TGTGCCAGCAGCATCACTAGCGGGAGACCCACAGATACGCAGTATTTT. Residues: CASSITSGRPTDTQYF.

In its sample, this clonotype was seen a few times. The rearrangement joins TRBV5-6 to TRBJ2-1, with 9 bases identical to TRBD1. This CDR3 is built from 14 residues. Germline loops: CDR1 SGHDT, CDR2 YYEEEE. V was pared by 4 bases and J by 6 bases, with 5 bases of the junction left unmatched. CDR3 region: CASSTGTGTNEQFF. The CDR3 region has the DNA TGTGCCAGCAGCACCGGGACAGGGACCAATGAGCAGTTCTTC. Based on the CDR3 plus reference TRBV5-6 and TRBJ2-1, the full variable domain is DAGVTQSPTHLIKTRGQQVTLRCSPKSGHDTVSWYQQALGQGPQFIFQYYEEEERQRGNFPDRFSGHQFPNYSSELNVNALLLGDSALYLCASSTGTGTNEQFFGPGTRLTVL.

J is TRBJ2-2 and V is TRBV27; no clear D gene. The germline V gene encodes CDR1 MNHEY and CDR2 SMNVEV (reference sequence). The CDR3 consists of 12 residues. The V and J ends lost 3 bases and 7 bases respectively, with 6 bases between them. CDR3 coding DNA: TGTGCCAGCAGTTTTCTAGTCGGGGAGCTGTTTTTT. This codes for CASSFLVGELFF.

This clonotype was counted between two and nine times. In DNA form, the CDR3 reads TGCGCCAGCAGCCAAGATTATGTGGGAGTGGGGTACAATGAGCAGTTCTTC. It is translated as CASSQDYVGVGYNEQFF. This chain uses TRBV4-3 with TRBJ2-1; TRBD2 might be the D (5 bases). Germline-derived CDR1 and CDR2 are LGHNA and YSLEER. The V end was cut by 0 bases, the J end by 4 bases, with 16 bases between. The CDR3 is 17 amino acids.

In this sample, this clonotype turned up many times. The rearrangement joins TRBV7-2 to TRBJ2-3; D remains ambiguous. The CDR3 sequence is 11 residues long. Germline CDR1 is SGHTA and CDR2 is FQGNSA. The ends were cut back, 6 bases at V and 3 bases at J, with 4 bases in the middle. The CDR3 DNA reads TGTGCCAGCAGGGCTACAGATACGCAGTATTTT. Translation: CASRATDTQYF.

This sequence joins TRBV12-3 or TRBV12-4 and TRBJ1-1; 9 positions agree with TRBD1. V was pared by 6 bases and J by 8 bases, with 10 bases of the junction left unmatched. The CDR3 extends over 14 amino acids. For the CDR3, the DNA is TGTGCCAGCAGCTCCACAGGGGGCGCGTCGGAAGCTTTCTTT. It is translated as CASSSTGGASEAFF.

The chain uses TRBV7-9 and TRBJ2-5; D is perhaps TRBD2 (5 bases). This CDR3 contains 14 residues. Germline CDR1 and CDR2: SEHNR and FQNEAQ (reference sequence). V dropped 2 bases and J dropped 2 bases, with 9 bases sitting between them. CDR3 bases: TGTGCCAGCAGCTTACCCGGGATTCAAGAGACCCAGTACTTC. Protein product: CASSLPGIQETQYF.

The genes are TRBV10-2 and TRBJ2-5; 7 bases are shared with TRBD2. CDR3 size: 14 residues. Germline lookup yields CDR1 WSHSY and CDR2 SAAADI. After removal of 5 bases from V and 4 bases from J, the junction contained 7 bases not matched to a gene. Written as DNA, the CDR3 is TGCGCCAGCAGTCGGGGGATAGCGGGAGAGACCCAGTACTTC. It codes for CASSRGIAGETQYF.

The V gene is TRBV5-4, the J gene TRBJ2-7, with D perhaps assigned TRBD1 or TRBD2 (6 bases each). Germline loops: CDR1 SGHNT, CDR2 YYREEE (reference sequence). The CDR3 length is 16 residues. V lost 5 bases, J lost 1 base, and 19 bases lay in between. CDR3 sequence: CASSRGAGTNSYEQYF. In DNA, the CDR3 is TGTGCCAGCAGTAGGGGGGCGGGAACTAATTCCTACGAGCAGTACTTC.

This clonotype came up a few times. CDR3 region: CASSQIKQLEAFF. The CDR3 nucleotides read TGTGCCAGCAGCCAGATAAAACAGCTAGAAGCTTTCTTT. The rearrangement uses TRBV5-5 and TRBJ1-1; D not resolved. V lost 4 bases and J 8 bases, leaving 15 bases between the germline ends. The CDR3 loop spans 13 amino acids. Germline CDR1 and CDR2: SGHKS and YYEKEE (reference sequence).

The chain is built from TRBV13 and TRBJ2-6; D is perhaps TRBD2 (5 bases). Trimming cost V 3 bases and J 0 bases, with 6 bases left between them. The CDR3 length is 15 residues. Germline V lookup: CDR1 PRHDT, CDR2 FYEKMQ (reference sequence). CDR3 region: CASSLDFSGANVLTF. The CDR3 nucleotides are TGTGCCAGCAGCTTGGACTTCTCTGGGGCCAACGTCCTGACTTTC.

This clonotype was seen a few times. The rearrangement joins TRBV9 to TRBJ2-7, with a possible D match to TRBD2 (6 bases). Trimming took 5 bases from V and 2 from J, leaving 14 bases between them. The CDR3 covers 14 residues. CDR1 and CDR2 from the germline V gene are SGDLS and YYNGEE. DNA of the CDR3: TGTGCCAGCAGTGGGGGGTTAGAGGCCTACGAGCAGTACTTC. This encodes CASSGGLEAYEQYF. The whole variable domain, remainder taken from reference TRBV9 and TRBJ2-7, is DSGVTQTPKHLITATGQRVTLRCSPRSGDLSVYWYQQSLDQGLQFLIQYYNGEERAKGNILERFSAQQFPDLHSELNLSSLELGDSALYFCASSGGLEAYEQYFGPGTRLTVT.

The sample holds a few counts of this clonotype. The chain has TRBV29-1 and TRBJ2-1; no reliable D call. The CDR3 is made up of 15 amino acids. Germline V lookup: CDR1 SQVTM, CDR2 ANQGSEA. Trimming took off 1 base at V and 0 bases at J, with 10 bases between the two ends. The CDR3 nucleotides are TGCAGCGTTGAAGGGTTCCCCGGCTCCTACAATGAGCAGTTCTTC. As protein: CSVEGFPGSYNEQFF.

V gene TRBV11-3 combines with J gene TRBJ2-1; D perhaps matches TRBD2 (7 bases). The CDR3 covers 16 residues. Looked up from germline, CDR1 is SGHNT and CDR2 is YENEEA. V was clipped by 2 bases and J by 0 bases, with 11 bases between them. CDR3 amino acids: CASSLRGGGSYNEQFF. CDR3 bases: TGTGCCAGCAGCTTAAGGGGGGGTGGCTCCTACAATGAGCAGTTCTTC. Full variable domain (missing parts from reference TRBV11-3 and TRBJ2-1): EAGVVQSPRYKIIEKKQPVAFWCNPISGHNTLYWYLQNLGQGPELLIRYENEEAVDDSQLPKDRFSAERLKGVDSTLKIQPAELGDSAVYLCASSLRGGGSYNEQFFGPGTRLTVL.

J is TRBJ1-5 and V is TRBV20-1, with 7 bases lining up with TRBD1. The CDR3 runs to 14 residues. The germline V gene has CDR1 DFQATT and CDR2 SNEGSKA (reference sequence). Trimming took 0 bases from V and 3 from J; bases not matched to a gene: 2. CDR3 nucleotides: TGCAGTGCTAGAGATGGGACAGTCAATCAGCCCCAGCATTTT. This translates into CSARDGTVNQPQHF.

This clonotype was detected only a few times. The chain recombines TRBV20-1 with TRBJ1-2; TRBD1 matches at 8 bases. The CDR3 consists of 15 residues. The germline V gene encodes CDR1 DFQATT and CDR2 SNEGSKA (reference sequence). J gave up 1 base and V 4 bases, and 8 bases lay outside the gene matches. The CDR3 loop is CSATPRTGSNYGYTF. DNA for the CDR3: TGCAGTGCTACCCCTCGGACAGGGAGTAACTATGGCTACACCTTC.

The sample holds many counts of this clonotype. The genes are TRBV7-2 and TRBJ2-1, with D perhaps matching TRBD2 (5 bases). The CDR3 runs 13 residues. CDR1 is SGHTA and CDR2 is FQGNSA in the germline V gene. Trimming left V 2 bases short and J 6 bases short, with 8 bases between. The chain's CDR3 is CASSLRSGNEQFF. CDR3 nucleotide sequence: TGTGCCAGCAGCTTACGAAGCGGCAATGAGCAGTTCTTC.

This chain links TRBV10-3 with TRBJ2-1, with 9 bases fitting TRBD2. Unmatched junction bases numbered 3, after V lost 4 bases and J lost 8 bases. CDR1 is ENHRY and CDR2 is SYGVKD in the germline V gene. The CDR3 has 13 residues. The CDR3 spells CAISAREGDEQFF. In DNA form, the CDR3 reads TGTGCCATCAGTGCGCGGGAGGGCGATGAGCAGTTCTTC.

The sample holds a few counts of this clonotype. The genes are TRBV6-1 and TRBJ2-2, with 8 positions matching TRBD2. This CDR3 has 15 residues. Germline assignment: CDR1 MNHNS and CDR2 SASEGT. With 7 bases clipped from V and 0 bases from J, the junction kept 4 bases outside the gene matches. The CDR3 reads CASTVLAANTGELFF. The DNA of the CDR3 is TGTGCCAGCACCGTACTAGCGGCGAACACCGGGGAGCTGTTTTTT.

This clonotype has more than one count but fewer than ten. This rearrangement joins TRBV7-2 to TRBJ2-1, with TRBD1 matching over 9 bases. With 3 bases clipped from V and 3 bases from J, the junction kept 6 bases outside the gene matches. The CDR3 is made up of 16 amino acids. CDR1 and CDR2 from the germline V gene are SGHTA and FQGNSA. The CDR3 DNA is TGTGCCAGCAGCTTTTCCGGGACAGGGATCTACAATGAGCAGTTCTTC. Its translation is CASSFSGTGIYNEQFF.

This clonotype was seen a handful of times. CDR3 nucleotides: TGTGCCAGCTCCCCGCTGGCTCCGGGACTAGCGGTTGGGGAGCAGTACTTC. Protein sequence: CASSPLAPGLAVGEQYF. V gene TRBV18 combines with J gene TRBJ2-7, with TRBD2 identical over 11 bases. This CDR3 has 17 amino acids. The V gene's germline CDR1 is KGHSH and CDR2 LQKENI. The V segment lost 6 bases and the J segment 7 bases; nucleotides outside the gene matches: 17.

The chain joins TRBV7-2 to TRBJ1-2, with a tentative D call TRBD1 (5 bases). The CDR3 has 12 amino acids. Germline CDR1 reads SGHTA; CDR2 reads FQGNSA. V was shortened by 5 bases and J by 6 bases, with 10 bases between the two germline ends. The CDR3 bases are TGTGCCAGCAGCCTCGACAGAAATGGCTACACCTTC. Translation gives CASSLDRNGYTF.

V usage is TRBV7-2 and J usage is TRBJ2-1; no definite D call. V was cut by 0 bases and J by 0 bases, with 9 bases left in between. CDR3 length: 16 amino acids. Germline CDR1 and CDR2: SGHTA and FQGNSA. For the CDR3, the DNA is TGTGCCAGCAGCTTAGCCCGGGCTAGCTCCTACAATGAGCAGTTCTTC. It is translated as CASSLARASSYNEQFF.

This clonotype was observed a few times. The rearrangement joins TRBV27 to TRBJ2-7, with D possibly matching TRBD2 (6 bases). The germline V and J ends were trimmed by 6 bases and 0 bases, with 12 bases remaining between them. Germline V gene data show CDR1 as MNHEY and CDR2 as SMNVEV (reference sequence). The CDR3 spans 14 residues. CDR3 in DNA: TGTGCCAGCAGAGCCCTCGGGGGCTCCTACGAGCAGTACTTC. Translating it yields CASRALGGSYEQYF.

The V call is TRBV7-3, the J call TRBJ2-3, with D unresolved. Germline-derived CDR1 and CDR2 are SGHTA and FQGTGA. V shed 2 bases and J shed 3 bases, with 6 bases lying between them. CDR3 length: 13 residues. Here the CDR3 DNA reads TGTGCCAGCAGCTTATCCCTGACAGATACGCAGTATTTT. Its protein is CASSLSLTDTQYF.